This TCR beta chain was captured by sequencing in a study of technical replicates of blood from a few donors. Measured with immunoSEQ multiplex PCR; TCRdb has only the in-frame clones, and not every one. The table includes 91,000 or so clones, approximately 95% detected once. Sequencing was done on a sample of T cells isolated from PBMCs. This clonotype originated in a human donor in good health.

This CDR3 reads CASSRGFERLKPPTDTQYF. The DNA of the CDR3 is TGTGCCAGCAGCCGCGGGTTCGAGCGGCTGAAACCCCCCACAGATACGCAGTATTTT. The chain couples TRBV7-9 to TRBJ2-3; maybe TRBD2 (5 bases). The CDR3 consists of 19 residues. Germline V gene sequence: CDR1 SEHNR, CDR2 FQNEAQ (reference sequence). The ends were cut back, 5 bases at V and 2 bases at J, with 26 bases in the middle.